This TCR beta chain was observed in a study of cytomegalovirus exposure and HLA in healthy donors. Whole-study findings and limits: Sequencing had likely introduced a cluster of highly shared sequence variants as an artifact. TCR sequences were mostly rare, though some public TCRs occurred in many donors.

CDR3 length: 15 residues. Per the germline V gene, CDR1 is SGDLS and CDR2 is YYNGEE. V lost 0 bases and J 9 bases, leaving 19 bases between the germline ends. PCR primers comprised 60 Vbeta and 13 Jbeta primers. The table came from immunoSEQ multiplex PCR; TCRdb's copy has only in-frame clones and leaves some out. The data contain approximately 180,000 clones, 77% of them singletons. A note on this clone: No antigen is known for it.

The chain joins TRBV9 to TRBJ2-7; D is possibly TRBD2 (7 bases). Material: PBMCs. The sequence came from a woman in her thirties in good health and CMV-seropositive. The CDR3 DNA follows: TGTGCCAGCAGCGTAGGATCAGGGGAGGGCGGTGGGCAGTACTTC. Protein sequence: CASSVGSGEGGGQYF.